This T cell receptor beta chain was profiled in a study of blood T cells in healthy people across ages. Note on this clonotype: Its antigen is unidentified.

Overall study findings and caveats: Long-lived donors carried more naive CD4+ cells and greater diversity than aged donors. Age advanced and TCR beta diversity per million T cells fell, roughly linearly.

Donors were systemically healthy Caucasian individuals from Russia aged about 6 to 90 years. Alongside a J-beta primer mix, a sample-barcoded 5' primer served in a second PCR lasting roughly 7 to 11 cycles. A single record per CDR3 protein comes from TCRdb applying MiXCR to the 5' RACE reads. The sample has around 2 million distinct CDR3 sequences; 30% to 40% are singletons. V lost 5 bases and J 5 bases, leaving 13 bases between the germline ends. The CDR3 runs 14 residues. CDR1 is MNHEY, CDR2 SVGAGI, per germline. The sequence was collected from a human donor in good health. V gene TRBV6-5 combines with J gene TRBJ2-1; D is ambiguous. Sample: blood. In nucleotides, the CDR3 is TGTGCCAGCAGTCCCAGGCTAAGGGACAATGAGCAGTTCTTC. It yields the protein CASSPRLRDNEQFF.